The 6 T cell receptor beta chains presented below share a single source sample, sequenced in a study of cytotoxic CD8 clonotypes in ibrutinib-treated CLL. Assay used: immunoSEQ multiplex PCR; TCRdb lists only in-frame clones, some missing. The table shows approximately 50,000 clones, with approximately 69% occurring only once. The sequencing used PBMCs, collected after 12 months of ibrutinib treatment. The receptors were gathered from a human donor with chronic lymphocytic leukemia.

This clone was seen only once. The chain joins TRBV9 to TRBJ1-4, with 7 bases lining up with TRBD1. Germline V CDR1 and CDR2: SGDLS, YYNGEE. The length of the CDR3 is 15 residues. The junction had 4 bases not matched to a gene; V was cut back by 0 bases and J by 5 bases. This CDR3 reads CASSVGVQGNEKLFF. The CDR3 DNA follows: TGTGCCAGCAGCGTAGGGGTACAGGGGAATGAAAAACTGTTTTTT. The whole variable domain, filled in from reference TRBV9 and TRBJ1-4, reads DSGVTQTPKHLITATGQRVTLRCSPRSGDLSVYWYQQSLDQGLQFLIQYYNGEERAKGNILERFSAQQFPDLHSELNLSSLELGDSALYFCASSVGVQGNEKLFFGSGTQLSVL.

The CDR3 bases are TGTGCCATCAGCGATAGGGGGGGAGGGACCAACGTCCTGACTTTC. Translating gives CAISDRGGGTNVLTF. The chain uses TRBV10-3 and TRBJ2-6, with D tentatively TRBD2 (7 bases). Germline assignment: CDR1 ENHRY and CDR2 SYGVKD. This CDR3 contains 15 residues. Trimming left V 6 bases short and J 8 bases short, with 17 bases between.

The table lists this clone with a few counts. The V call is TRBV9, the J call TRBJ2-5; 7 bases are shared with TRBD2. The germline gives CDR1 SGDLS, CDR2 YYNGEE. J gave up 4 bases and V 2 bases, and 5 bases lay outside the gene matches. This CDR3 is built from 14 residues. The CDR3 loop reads CASSVSGEGETQYF. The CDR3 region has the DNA TGTGCCAGCAGCGTCAGCGGGGAAGGAGAGACCCAGTACTTC.

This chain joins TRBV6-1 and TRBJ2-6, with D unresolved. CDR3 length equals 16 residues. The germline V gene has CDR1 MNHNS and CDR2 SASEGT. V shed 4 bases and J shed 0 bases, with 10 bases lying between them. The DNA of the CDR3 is TGTGCCAGCAGTGTAACGGTTACCTCTGGGGCCAACGTCCTGACTTTC. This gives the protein CASSVTVTSGANVLTF.

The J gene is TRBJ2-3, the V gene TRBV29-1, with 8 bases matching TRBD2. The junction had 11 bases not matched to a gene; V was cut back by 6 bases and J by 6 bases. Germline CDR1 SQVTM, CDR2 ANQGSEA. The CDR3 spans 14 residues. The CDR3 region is CSVDAAGGVDTQYF. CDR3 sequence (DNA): TGCAGCGTCGATGCTGCGGGGGGCGTTGATACGCAGTATTTT.

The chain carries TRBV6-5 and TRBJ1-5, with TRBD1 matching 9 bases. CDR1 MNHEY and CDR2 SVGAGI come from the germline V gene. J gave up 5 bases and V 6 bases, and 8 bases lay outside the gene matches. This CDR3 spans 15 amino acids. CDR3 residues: CASSTGGRTHQPQHF. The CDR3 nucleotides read TGTGCCAGCAGCACAGGGGGCCGTACGCATCAGCCCCAGCATTTT.